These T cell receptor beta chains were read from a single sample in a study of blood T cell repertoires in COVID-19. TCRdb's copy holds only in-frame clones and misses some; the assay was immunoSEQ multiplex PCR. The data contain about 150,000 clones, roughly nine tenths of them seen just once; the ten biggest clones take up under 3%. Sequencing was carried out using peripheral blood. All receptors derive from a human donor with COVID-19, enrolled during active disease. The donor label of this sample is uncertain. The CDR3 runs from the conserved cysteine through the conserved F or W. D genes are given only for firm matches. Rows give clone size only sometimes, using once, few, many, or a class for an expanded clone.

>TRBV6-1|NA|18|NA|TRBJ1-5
TGTGCCAGCAGTGAAGCCCTGACCGGGGGGGGTGAGGCCCAGCCCCAGCATTTT
CASSEALTGGGEAQPQHF
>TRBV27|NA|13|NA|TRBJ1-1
TGTGCCAGCAGGCGACTCTTGAACACTGAAGCTTTCTTT
CASRRLLNTEAFF
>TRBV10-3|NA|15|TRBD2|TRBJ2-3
TGTGCCATCAGTGAGCTAGCGGGGGGGCCAGATACGCAGTATTTT
CAISELAGGPDTQYF
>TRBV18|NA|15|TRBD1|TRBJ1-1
TGTGCCAGCTCACTTCGGACAGGGATGAACACTGAAGCTTTCTTT
CASSLRTGMNTEAFF
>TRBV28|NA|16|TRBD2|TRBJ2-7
TGTGCCAGCAGTTTATGGGGGACTAGCGGGAGTTACGAGCAGTACTTC
CASSLWGTSGSYEQYF
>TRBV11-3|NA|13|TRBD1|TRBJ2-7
TGTGCCAGCAGCTTAGAGGGACAGGCCGAGCAGTACTTC
CASSLEGQAEQYF
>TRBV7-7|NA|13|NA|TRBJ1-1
TGTGCTAGCAGCTTAGCGACAGGATCTGAAGCTTTCTTT
CASSLATGSEAFF
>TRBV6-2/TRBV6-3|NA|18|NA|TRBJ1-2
TGTGCCAGCAGTTCCCCCTTTAGGGCAGGGACTTCTAACTATGGCTACACCTTC
CASSSPFRAGTSNYGYTF
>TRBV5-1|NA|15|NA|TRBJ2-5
TGCGCCAGCAGCTTTTCCGGGACTCGCAATGGGGCCCAGTACTTC
CASSFSGTRNGAQYF
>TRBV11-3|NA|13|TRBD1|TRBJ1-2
TGTGCCAGCAGCTCACAGGGGGCTGGTGGCTACACCTTC
CASSSQGAGGYTF
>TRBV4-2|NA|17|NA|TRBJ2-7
TGTGCCAGCAGCCGAGATGAAGACAGTGCGGTTTCCTACGAGCAGTACTTC
CASSRDEDSAVSYEQYF
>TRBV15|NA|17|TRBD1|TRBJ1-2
TGTGCCACCAGCAGAGATCGGGGACAGCGGATCAACTATGGCTACACCTTC
CATSRDRGQRINYGYTF
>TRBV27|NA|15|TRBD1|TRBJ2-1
TGTGCCAGCACCCCCAGACAGGGGCTCGTCAATGAGCAGTTCTTC
CASTPRQGLVNEQFF
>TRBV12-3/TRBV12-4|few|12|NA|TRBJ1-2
TGTGCCAGCAGTTTAGTTGGACAGGGCTACACCTTC
CASSLVGQGYTF
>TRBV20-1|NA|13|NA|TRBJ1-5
TGCAGTGTTAGTACCAGGGGAGATCAGCCCCAGCATTTT
CSVSTRGDQPQHF
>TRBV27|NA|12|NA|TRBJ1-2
TGTGCCAGCAGAGGGAGAAACTATGGCTACACCTTC
CASRGRNYGYTF
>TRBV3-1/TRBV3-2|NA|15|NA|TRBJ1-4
TGTGCCAGCAGCCAAGGGGCGTGGGCAGGTGAAAAACTGTTTTTT
CASSQGAWAGEKLFF
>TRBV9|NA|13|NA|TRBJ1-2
TGTGCCAGCAGCTCGCAGATTAACTATGGCTACACCTTC
CASSSQINYGYTF
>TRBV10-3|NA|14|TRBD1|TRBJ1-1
TGTGCCATCAGTTCCGGGACAGGAGACACTGAAGCTTTCTTT
CAISSGTGDTEAFF
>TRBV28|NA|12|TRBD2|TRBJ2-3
TGTGCCAGCAGTTTACGGGGGGGTACGCAGTATTTT
CASSLRGGTQYF
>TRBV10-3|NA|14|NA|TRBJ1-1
TGTGCCATCAGTGAAAATGGAGGGAACACTGAAGCTTTCTTT
CAISENGGNTEAFF
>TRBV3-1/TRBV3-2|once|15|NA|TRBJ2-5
TGTGCCAGCAGCCAAGATACCAGGGGGGAGGAGACCCAGTACTTC
CASSQDTRGEETQYF
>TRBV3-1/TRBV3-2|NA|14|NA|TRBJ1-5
TGTGCCAGCAGCCAAGGACCAACAGCCCAGCCCCAGCATTTT
CASSQGPTAQPQHF
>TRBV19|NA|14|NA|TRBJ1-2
TGTGCCAGTAGTGAACAGGGAGCTAACTATGGCTACACCTTC
CASSEQGANYGYTF
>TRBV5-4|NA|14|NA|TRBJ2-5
TGTGCCAGCAGCCGGCCCCAGGGAGGAAAGGCCCAGTACTTC
CASSRPQGGKAQYF
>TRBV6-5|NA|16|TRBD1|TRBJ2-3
TGTGCCAGCAGTTCGCGCGCCGGGACAGTCACAGATACGCAGTATTTT
CASSSRAGTVTDTQYF
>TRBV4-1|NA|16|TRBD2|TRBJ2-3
TGCGCCAGCAGCCTCACTAGCGGGGTTAGCACAGATACGCAGTATTTT
CASSLTSGVSTDTQYF
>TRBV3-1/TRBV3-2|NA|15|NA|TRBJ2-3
TGTGCCAGCAGCCAAGGAGGGGTTTCGGGGGTTACGCAGTATTTT
CASSQGGVSGVTQYF
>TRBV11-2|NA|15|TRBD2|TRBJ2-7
TGTGCCAGCCACAGACCGGCGGGAGGGCCCTACGAGCAGTACTTC
CASHRPAGGPYEQYF
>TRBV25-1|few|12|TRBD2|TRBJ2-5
TGTGCCGCCGGGGAGGGTACAGAGACCCAGTACTTC
CAAGEGTETQYF
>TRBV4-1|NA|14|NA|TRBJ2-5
TGCGCCAGCAGCGTACAGGGTGGGCAAGAGACCCAGTACTTC
CASSVQGGQETQYF
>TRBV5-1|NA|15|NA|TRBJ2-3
TGCGCCAGCAGCTTGGAACAGTCTAGCACAGATACGCAGTATTTT
CASSLEQSSTDTQYF
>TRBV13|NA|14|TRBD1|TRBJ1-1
TGTGCCAGCAGCCCCCGTCGACAGGGCCTTCGAGCTTTCTTT
CASSPRRQGLRAFF
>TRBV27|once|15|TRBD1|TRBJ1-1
TGTGCCAGCGCCGACAGGGCCCGACCGAACACTGAAGCTTTCTTT
CASADRARPNTEAFF
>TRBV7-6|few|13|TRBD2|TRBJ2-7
TGTGCCAGCAGCCCCCGGGAGGTCGACGAGCAGTACTTC
CASSPREVDEQYF
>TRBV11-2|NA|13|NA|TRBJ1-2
TGTGCCAGCTGGGGGGACCCAGACTATGGCTACACCTTC
CASWGDPDYGYTF
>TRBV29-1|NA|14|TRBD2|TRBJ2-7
TGCAGCGTTGATTTAGAGGGAGGGTCCTACGAGCAGTACTTC
CSVDLEGGSYEQYF
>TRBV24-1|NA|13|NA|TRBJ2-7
TGTGCCACCAGTGATCCCCAGTCCTACGAGCAGTACTTC
CATSDPQSYEQYF
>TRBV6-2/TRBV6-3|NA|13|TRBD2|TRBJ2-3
TGTGCCAGCAGTTCCTTCGGGGGGAGTACGCAGTATTTT
CASSSFGGSTQYF
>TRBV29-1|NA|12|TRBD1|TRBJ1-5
TGCAGCGTGGGACAGGGAAATCAGCCCCAGCATTTT
CSVGQGNQPQHF
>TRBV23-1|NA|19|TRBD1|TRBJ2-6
TGCGCCAGCGTCCTTCCGCCGGGACAGGGGAGCTCTGGGGCCAACGTCCTGACTTTC
CASVLPPGQGSSGANVLTF
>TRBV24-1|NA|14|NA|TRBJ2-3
TGTGCCACCAGTGACCCCACAGTCACAGATACGCAGTATTTT
CATSDPTVTDTQYF
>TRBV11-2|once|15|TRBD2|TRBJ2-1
TGTGCCAGCAGCTTAGAGGGGGGGGCCTACAATGAGCAGTTCTTC
CASSLEGGAYNEQFF
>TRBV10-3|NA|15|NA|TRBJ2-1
TGTGCCATCAGTGAGTCGGCGGAGGGGGCCTCTGAGCAGTTCTTC
CAISESAEGASEQFF
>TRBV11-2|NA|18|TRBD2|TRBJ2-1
TGTGCCAGCAGCCTTAAGACTAGCGGGAGCGTAGGGGACAATGAGCAGTTCTTC
CASSLKTSGSVGDNEQFF
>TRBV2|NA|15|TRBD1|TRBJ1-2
TGTGCCAGCATAAGAATTACAGGGGGCATCGATGGCTACACCTTC
CASIRITGGIDGYTF
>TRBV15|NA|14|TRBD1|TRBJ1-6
TGTGCCACCAGCTTACAGGGGCAGAACTCACCCCTCCACTTT
CATSLQGQNSPLHF
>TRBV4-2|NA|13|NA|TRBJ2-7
TGTGCCAGCAGCCAAGGGGACAACTACGAGCAGTACTTC
CASSQGDNYEQYF
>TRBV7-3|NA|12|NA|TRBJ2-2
TGTGCCAGCAGCTTAAGCGGCGGGGAGCTGTTTTTT
CASSLSGGELFF